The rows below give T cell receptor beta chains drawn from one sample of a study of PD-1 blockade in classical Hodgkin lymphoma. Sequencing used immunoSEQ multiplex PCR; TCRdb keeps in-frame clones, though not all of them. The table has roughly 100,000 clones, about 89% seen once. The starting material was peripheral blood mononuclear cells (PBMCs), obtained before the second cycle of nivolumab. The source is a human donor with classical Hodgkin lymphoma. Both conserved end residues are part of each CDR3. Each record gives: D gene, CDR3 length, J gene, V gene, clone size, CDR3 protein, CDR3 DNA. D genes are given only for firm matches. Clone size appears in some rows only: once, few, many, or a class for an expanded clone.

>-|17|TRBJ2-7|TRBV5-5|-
CASSLDPGTYVSYEQYF
TGTGCCAGCAGCTTGGACCCCGGGACGTACGTCTCCTACGAGCAGTACTTC
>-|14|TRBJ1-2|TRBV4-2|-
CASSQDWGSGGYTF
TGTGCCAGCAGCCAAGATTGGGGTTCCGGGGGCTACACCTTC
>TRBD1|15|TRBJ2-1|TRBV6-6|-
CASRTGTGVFNEQFF
TGTGCCAGCAGGACCGGGACAGGGGTTTTCAATGAGCAGTTCTTC
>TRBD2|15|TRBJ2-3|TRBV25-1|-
CASSEGLASLDTQYF
TGTGCCAGCAGTGAGGGACTAGCCTCATTAGATACGCAGTATTTT
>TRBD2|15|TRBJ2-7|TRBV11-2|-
CASSRGTSGRYEQYF
TGTGCCAGCAGCCGCGGGACTAGCGGTCGATACGAGCAGTACTTC
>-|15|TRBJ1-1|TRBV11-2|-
CASSFREEGPPEAFF
TGTGCCAGCAGCTTTAGGGAGGAGGGGCCTCCTGAAGCTTTCTTT
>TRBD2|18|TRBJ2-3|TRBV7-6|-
CASSLLPPSGGGSDTQYF
TGTGCCAGCAGCTTACTCCCCCCTAGCGGGGGAGGGTCAGATACGCAGTATTTT
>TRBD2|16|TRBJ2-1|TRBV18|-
CASSRGLAGGRNEQFF
TGTGCCAGCTCACGGGGACTAGCGGGGGGTCGTAATGAGCAGTTCTTC
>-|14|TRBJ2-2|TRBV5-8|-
CASSLQGATGELFF
TGTGCCAGCAGCTTGCAAGGGGCCACCGGGGAGCTGTTTTTT
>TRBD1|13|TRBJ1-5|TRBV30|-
CAWNSDRDAPQHF
TGTGCCTGGAACTCGGACAGGGACGCGCCCCAGCATTTT
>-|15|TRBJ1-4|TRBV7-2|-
CASSLLPGMNEKLFF
TGTGCCAGCAGCTTACTTCCGGGGATGAATGAAAAACTGTTTTTT
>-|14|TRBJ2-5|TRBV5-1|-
CASSLVVAAETQYF
TGCGCCAGCAGCTTGGTTGTGGCTGCAGAGACCCAGTACTTC
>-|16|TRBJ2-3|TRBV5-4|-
CASSPPIGPGSDTQYF
TGTGCCAGCAGCCCACCCATTGGACCGGGGTCAGATACGCAGTATTTT
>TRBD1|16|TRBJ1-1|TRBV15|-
CATSRPTGQMNTEAFF
TGTGCCACCAGCCGACCGACAGGGCAAATGAACACTGAAGCTTTCTTT
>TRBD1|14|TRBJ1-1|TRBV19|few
CASSWGDRGTEAFF
TGTGCCAGTAGCTGGGGGGACAGGGGAACTGAAGCTTTCTTT
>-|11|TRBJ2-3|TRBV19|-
CASSTQDTQYF
TGTGCCAGTAGTACGCAAGATACGCAGTATTTT
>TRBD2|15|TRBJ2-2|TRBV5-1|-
CASSLWGGNTGELFF
TGCGCCAGCAGTCTCTGGGGGGGAAACACCGGGGAGCTGTTTTTT
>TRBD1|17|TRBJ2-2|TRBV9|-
CASSSYQGAVNTGELFF
TGTGCCAGCAGCTCCTACCAGGGGGCGGTGAACACCGGGGAGCTGTTTTTT
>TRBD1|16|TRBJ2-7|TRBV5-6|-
CASSRYRDRDFGEQYF
TGTGCCAGCAGCCGTTACCGGGACAGGGATTTCGGCGAGCAGTACTTC
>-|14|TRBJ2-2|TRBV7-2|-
CASSSVGRTGELFF
TGTGCCAGCAGCTCAGTAGGGAGAACCGGGGAGCTGTTTTTT
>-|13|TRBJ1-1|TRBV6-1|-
CASSERKGRGAFF
TGTGCCAGCAGTGAAAGGAAGGGCCGGGGAGCTTTCTTT
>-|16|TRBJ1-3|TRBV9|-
CASSVGMAVAGNTIYF
TGTGCCAGCAGCGTAGGGATGGCTGTAGCTGGAAACACCATATATTTT
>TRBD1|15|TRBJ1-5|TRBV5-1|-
CASSLGQGANQPQHF
TGCGCCAGCAGCTTAGGACAGGGGGCCAATCAGCCCCAGCATTTT
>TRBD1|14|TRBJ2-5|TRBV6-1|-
CACRVRGHQETQYF
TGTGCCTGCCGAGTCAGGGGGCACCAAGAGACCCAGTACTTC
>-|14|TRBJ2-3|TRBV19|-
CASSRAGPTDTQYF
TGTGCCAGTAGTAGGGCGGGGCCGACAGATACGCAGTATTTT
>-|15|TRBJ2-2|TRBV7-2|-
CASSLGTGTSGELFF
TGTGCCAGCAGCTTAGGCACAGGGACCTCCGGGGAGCTGTTTTTT
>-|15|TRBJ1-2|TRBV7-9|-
CASSLLAGGTYGYTF
TGTGCCAGCAGCTTATTAGCGGGCGGGACCTATGGCTACACCTTC